The 8 T cell receptor beta chains presented below share a single source sample, sequenced in a study of radiation and T cells in renal cell carcinoma (dated by TCRdb to the early 2020s). The time point label on this specimen signifies: blood 4 weeks post-SBRT, at nephrectomy. The treatment or condition label for this specimen denotes: 15 Gy SBRT to primary tumor, nephrectomy 4 weeks later. The library relied on the immunoSEQ multiplex PCR assay. Imported from immuneACCESS, the table was reduced by TCRdb to in-frame sequences with V and J called. These copies leave out some clones; in studies compared against another copy, an unresolved V gene accounts for under half, and the cause of the remainder is not known. The sample table lists more than 120,000 clones, approximately 86% of them with a count of one. 15% to 20% of the sample goes to the ten largest clones. Specimen: blood, collected from a patient whose treatment included radiotherapy and nephrectomy. The receptor source for this set is a woman in her fifties or sixties with renal cell carcinoma.

This chain uses TRBV28 with TRBJ2-3, with TRBD2 matching over 15 bases. This CDR3 has 15 amino acids. In germline, CDR1 is MDHEN, CDR2 SYDVKM. Trimming removed 5 bases from V and 14 bases from J; junction bases left unmatched: 11. CDR3 protein: CASSPGTSGGTAPYF. CDR3 bases: TGTGCCAGCAGTCCCGGGACTAGCGGGGGGACCGCTCCGTATTTT. The full variable domain, with the rest looked up from reference TRBV28 and TRBJ2-3, is DVKVTQSSRYLVKRTGEKVFLECVQDMDHENMFWYRQDPGLGLRLIYFSYDVKMKEKGDIPEGYSVSREKKERFSLILESASTNQTSMYLCASSPGTSGGTAPYFGPGTRLTVL.

J is TRBJ2-3 and V is TRBV9, with a weak D call TRBD1 (5 bases). The CDR3 has 17 amino acids. Germline CDR1 SGDLS, CDR2 YYNGEE. V shed 0 bases and J shed 4 bases, with 18 bases lying between them. Written as DNA, the CDR3 is TGTGCCAGCAGCGTAGCACAGGACCCCCCCACGGCAGATACGCAGTATTTT. Protein: CASSVAQDPPTADTQYF.

The rearrangement uses TRBV19 and TRBJ2-1, with D perhaps TRBD2 (5 bases). CDR3 length: 13 residues. Germline CDR1 reads LNHDA; CDR2 reads SQIVND (reference sequence). The ends were cut back, 3 bases at V and 5 bases at J, with 8 bases in the middle. CDR3 region: CASSIRGNNEQFF. CDR3 DNA: TGTGCCAGTAGTATCCGGGGAAACAATGAGCAGTTCTTC.

The rearrangement links TRBV6-5 to TRBJ1-5; no clear D. Trimming stripped 11 bases from V and 7 bases from J, with 18 bases between. This CDR3 region has 13 residues. CDR1 MNHEY and CDR2 SVGAGI come from the germline V gene. The CDR3 is CASEGGVGQPQHF. The CDR3 bases are TGTGCCTCCGAGGGAGGCGTTGGACAGCCCCAGCATTTT.

The chain links TRBV25-1 to TRBJ2-7; D remains unclear. Germline values: CDR1 MGHDK, CDR2 SYGVNS. There are 13 residues in the CDR3. V lost 6 bases and J lost 3, with 12 bases in between. The CDR3 reads CASRMDGFYEQYF. DNA of the CDR3: TGTGCCAGCAGGATGGACGGGTTCTACGAGCAGTACTTC.

The chain combines TRBV15 with TRBJ2-7; 13 nucleotides agree with TRBD2. CDR1 and CDR2 from the germline V gene are LNHNV and YYDKDF (reference sequence). Losses at the gene ends were 2 bases for V and 1 base for J; bases not matched to a gene: 8. The CDR3 is 18 amino acids. CDR3 amino acids: CATSRSPGLAGASYEQYF. In nucleotides, the CDR3 is TGTGCCACCAGCAGATCCCCCGGACTAGCGGGAGCGTCCTACGAGCAGTACTTC.

J is TRBJ2-6 and V is TRBV5-1, with D unclear. V lost 6 bases and J lost 0, with 7 bases in between. CDR1 is SGHRS, CDR2 YFSETQ, per germline. The CDR3 has 14 amino acids. The CDR3 loop is CASISGSGANVLTF. CDR3 in DNA: TGCGCCAGCATCTCCGGCTCTGGGGCCAACGTCCTGACTTTC.

The CDR3 spells CASSTGTQVNTIYF. CDR3 nucleotide sequence: TGTGCCAGCTCCACTGGGACGCAGGTGAACACCATATATTTT. The chain carries TRBV18 and TRBJ1-3; TRBD1 might be the D (5 bases). The CDR3 covers 14 residues. V lost 6 bases to trimming and J lost 7 bases, with 16 bases between them. Germline CDR1 and CDR2: KGHSH and LQKENI.